The entry that follows covers one T cell receptor beta chain sequence. Study processing details: Nucleated cell counts were estimated from reference gene primer amplification. Clones were read by immunoSEQ multiplex PCR, and TCRdb kept only the in-frame ones, dropping some. The D gene and trimming were derived from the DNA, and the V and J assignments and clone size from that table. The table records more than 200,000 clones, approximately 90% of them present only once. The source of the sample is a study of blood T cell repertoires in COVID-19. Study-level background: Acute-phase and convalescent COVID-19 samples originated in the United States, Italy and Spain. PBMCs, B-cell-depleted T cells, or T cells provided the cDNA or gDNA that made up the material.

V gave up 5 bases and J gave up 2 bases; unmatched junction bases: 4. The length of the CDR3 is 17 residues. Looked up from germline, CDR1 is SGHTA and CDR2 is FQGTGA. The sample taken for sequencing was peripheral blood. This chain links TRBV7-3 with TRBJ2-6, with TRBD1 identical over 12 bases. The sequence derives from a man aged 18 to 35 with active or convalescent COVID-19. CDR3 sequence (DNA): TGTGCCAGCAGCCCGGGACAGGGGGCTGCTGGGGCCAACGTCCTGACTTTC. Amino acids: CASSPGQGAAGANVLTF.